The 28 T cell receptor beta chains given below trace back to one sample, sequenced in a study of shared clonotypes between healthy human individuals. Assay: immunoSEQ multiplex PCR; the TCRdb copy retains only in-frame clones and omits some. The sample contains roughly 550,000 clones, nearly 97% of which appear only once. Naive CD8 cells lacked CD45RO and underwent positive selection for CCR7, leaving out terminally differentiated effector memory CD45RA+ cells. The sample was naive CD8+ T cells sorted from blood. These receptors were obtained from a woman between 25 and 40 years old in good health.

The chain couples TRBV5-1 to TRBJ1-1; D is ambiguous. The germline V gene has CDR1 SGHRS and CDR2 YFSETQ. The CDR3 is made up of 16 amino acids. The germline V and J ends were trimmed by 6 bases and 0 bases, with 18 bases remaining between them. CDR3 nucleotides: TGCGCCAGCACCCCCCGATTTAGAGGCATGAACACTGAAGCTTTCTTT. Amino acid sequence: CASTPRFRGMNTEAFF.

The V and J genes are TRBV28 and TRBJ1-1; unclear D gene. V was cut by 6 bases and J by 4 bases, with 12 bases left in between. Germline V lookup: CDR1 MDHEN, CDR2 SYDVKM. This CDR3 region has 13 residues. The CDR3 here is CASRLMIGTEAFF. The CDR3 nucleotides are TGTGCCAGCAGGCTTATGATTGGCACTGAAGCTTTCTTT. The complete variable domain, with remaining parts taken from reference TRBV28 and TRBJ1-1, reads DVKVTQSSRYLVKRTGEKVFLECVQDMDHENMFWYRQDPGLGLRLIYFSYDVKMKEKGDIPEGYSVSREKKERFSLILESASTNQTSMYLCASRLMIGTEAFFGQGTRLTVV.

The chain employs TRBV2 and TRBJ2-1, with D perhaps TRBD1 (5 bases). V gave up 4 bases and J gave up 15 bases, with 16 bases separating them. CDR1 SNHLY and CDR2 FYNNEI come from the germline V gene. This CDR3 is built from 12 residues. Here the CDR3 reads CASSGHRGLLFF. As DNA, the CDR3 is TGTGCCAGCAGTGGTCATAGGGGTCTTCTGTTCTTC.

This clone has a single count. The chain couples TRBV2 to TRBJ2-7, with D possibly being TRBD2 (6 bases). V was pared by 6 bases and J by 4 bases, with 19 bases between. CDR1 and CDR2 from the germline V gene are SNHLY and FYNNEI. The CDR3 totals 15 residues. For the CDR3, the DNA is TGTGCCAGCAGGGGCGTGTCGGGAGCTATTTACGAGCAGTACTTC. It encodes CASRGVSGAIYEQYF.

The CDR3 DNA reads TGTGCCAGCAGCCCCGGGACTAGCCGATACACCGGGGAGCTGTTTTTT. This translates into CASSPGTSRYTGELFF. The chain couples TRBV4-2 to TRBJ2-2; 9 nucleotides match TRBD2. The germline gives CDR1 LGHNA, CDR2 YNFKEQ. J gave up 3 bases and V 4 bases, and 6 bases lay outside the gene matches. The CDR3 is 16 amino acids.

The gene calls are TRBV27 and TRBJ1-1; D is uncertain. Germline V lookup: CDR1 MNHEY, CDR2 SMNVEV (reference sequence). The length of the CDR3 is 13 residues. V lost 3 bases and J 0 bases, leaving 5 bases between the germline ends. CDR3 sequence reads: CASSFSLNTEAFF. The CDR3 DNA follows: TGTGCCAGCAGTTTCTCTCTGAACACTGAAGCTTTCTTT.

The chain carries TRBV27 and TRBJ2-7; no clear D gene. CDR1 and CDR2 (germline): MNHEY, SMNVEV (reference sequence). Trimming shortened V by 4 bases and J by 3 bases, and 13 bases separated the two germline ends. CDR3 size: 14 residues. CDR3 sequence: CASSSKPASYEQYF. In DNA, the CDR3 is TGTGCCAGCAGTTCGAAACCCGCTAGCTACGAGCAGTACTTC.

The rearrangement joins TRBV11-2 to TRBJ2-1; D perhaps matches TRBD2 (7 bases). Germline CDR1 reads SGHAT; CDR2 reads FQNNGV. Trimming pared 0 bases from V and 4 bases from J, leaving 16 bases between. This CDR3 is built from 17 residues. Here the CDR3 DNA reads TGTGCCAGCAGCTTAGATCTAACGGGGGGCCGTTACAATGAGCAGTTCTTC. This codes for CASSLDLTGGRYNEQFF.

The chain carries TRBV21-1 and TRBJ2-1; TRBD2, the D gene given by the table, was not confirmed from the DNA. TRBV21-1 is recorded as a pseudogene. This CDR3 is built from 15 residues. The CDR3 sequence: CASSKGTPHPNEQFF. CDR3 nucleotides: TGTGCCAGCAGCAAAGGGACTCCCCACCCGAATGAGCAGTTCTTC.

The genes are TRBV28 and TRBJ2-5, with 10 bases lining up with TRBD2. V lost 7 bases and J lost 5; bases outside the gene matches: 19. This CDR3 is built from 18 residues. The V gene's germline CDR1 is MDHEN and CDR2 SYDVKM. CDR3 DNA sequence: TGTGCCAGCATCGGGGACTGGTCTCAGCGGGAGGGAGGGGAGACCCAGTACTTC. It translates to CASIGDWSQREGGETQYF.

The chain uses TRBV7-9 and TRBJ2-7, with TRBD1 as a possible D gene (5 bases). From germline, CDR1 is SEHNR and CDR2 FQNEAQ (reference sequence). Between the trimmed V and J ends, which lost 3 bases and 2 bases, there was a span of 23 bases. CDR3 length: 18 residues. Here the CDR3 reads CASSFPLLGPEPTYEQYF. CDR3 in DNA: TGTGCCAGCAGCTTCCCGCTTTTGGGGCCGGAACCAACCTACGAGCAGTACTTC.

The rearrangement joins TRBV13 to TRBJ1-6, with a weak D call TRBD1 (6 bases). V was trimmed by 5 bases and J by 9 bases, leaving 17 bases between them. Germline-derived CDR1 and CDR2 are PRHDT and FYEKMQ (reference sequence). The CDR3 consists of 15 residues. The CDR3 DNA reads TGTGCCAGCAGCCAGACTGGGACACTCGGTTCACCCCTCCACTTT. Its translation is CASSQTGTLGSPLHF.

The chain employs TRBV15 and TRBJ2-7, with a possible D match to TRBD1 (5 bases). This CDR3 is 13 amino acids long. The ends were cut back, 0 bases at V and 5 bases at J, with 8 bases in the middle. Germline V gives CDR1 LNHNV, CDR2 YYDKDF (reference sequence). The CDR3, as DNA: TGTGCCACCAGCAGAGATAGGGGCCACGAGCAGTACTTC. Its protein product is CATSRDRGHEQYF.

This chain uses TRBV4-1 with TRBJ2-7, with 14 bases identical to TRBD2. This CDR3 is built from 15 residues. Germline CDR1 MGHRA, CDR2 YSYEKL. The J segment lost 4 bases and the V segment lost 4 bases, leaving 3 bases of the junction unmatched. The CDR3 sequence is CASSPTSGRGYEQYF. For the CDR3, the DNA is TGCGCCAGCAGCCCGACTAGCGGGAGGGGGTACGAGCAGTACTTC.

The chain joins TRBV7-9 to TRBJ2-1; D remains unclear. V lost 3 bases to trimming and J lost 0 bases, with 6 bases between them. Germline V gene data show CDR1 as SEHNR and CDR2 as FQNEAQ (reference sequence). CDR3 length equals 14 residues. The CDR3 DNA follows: TGTGCCAGCAGCTTTATGAGCTCCTACAATGAGCAGTTCTTC. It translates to CASSFMSSYNEQFF.

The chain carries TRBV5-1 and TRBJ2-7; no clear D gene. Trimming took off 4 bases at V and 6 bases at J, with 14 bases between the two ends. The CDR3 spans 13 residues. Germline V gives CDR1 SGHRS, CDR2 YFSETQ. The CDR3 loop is CASSLGGSPEQYF. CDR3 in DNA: TGCGCCAGCAGCCTGGGTGGGTCCCCCGAGCAGTACTTC.

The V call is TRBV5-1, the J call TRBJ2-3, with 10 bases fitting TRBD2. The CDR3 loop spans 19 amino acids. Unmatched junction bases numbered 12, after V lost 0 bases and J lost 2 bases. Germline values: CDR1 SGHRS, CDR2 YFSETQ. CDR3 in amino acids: CASSLGLAGKDAFTDTQYF. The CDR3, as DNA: TGCGCCAGCAGCTTGGGACTAGCGGGCAAGGATGCGTTCACAGATACGCAGTATTTT. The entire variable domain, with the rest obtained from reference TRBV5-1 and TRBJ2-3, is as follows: KAGVTQTPRYLIKTRGQQVTLSCSPISGHRSVSWYQQTPGQGLQFLFEYFSETQRNKGNFPGRFSGRQFSNSRSEMNVSTLELGDSALYLCASSLGLAGKDAFTDTQYFGPGTRLTVL.

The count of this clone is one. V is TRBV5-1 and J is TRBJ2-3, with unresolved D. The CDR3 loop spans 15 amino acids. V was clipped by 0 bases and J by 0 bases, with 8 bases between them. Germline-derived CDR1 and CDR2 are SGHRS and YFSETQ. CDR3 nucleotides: TGCGCCAGCAGCTTGGAGGTACCTAGCACAGATACGCAGTATTTT. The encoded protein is CASSLEVPSTDTQYF.

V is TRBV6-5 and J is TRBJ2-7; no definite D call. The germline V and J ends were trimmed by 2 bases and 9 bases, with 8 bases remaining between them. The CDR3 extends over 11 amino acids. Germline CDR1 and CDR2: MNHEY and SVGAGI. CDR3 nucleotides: TGTGCCAGCAGTTACCCCCCCGCGCAGTACTTC. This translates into CASSYPPAQYF.

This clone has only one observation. This CDR3 reads CASSATGLSAEAFF. CDR3 nucleotides: TGTGCCAGCAGCGCGACAGGGCTCTCGGCTGAAGCTTTCTTT. This sequence joins TRBV9 and TRBJ1-1; 7 bases line up with TRBD1. This CDR3 contains 14 residues. Looked up from germline, CDR1 is SGDLS and CDR2 is YYNGEE. Trimming removed 3 bases from V and 6 bases from J; junction bases left unmatched: 8.

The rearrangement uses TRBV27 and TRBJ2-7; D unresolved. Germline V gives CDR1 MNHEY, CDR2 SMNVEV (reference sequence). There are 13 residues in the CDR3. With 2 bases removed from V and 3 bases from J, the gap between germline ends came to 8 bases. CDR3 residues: CASSLNYLYEQYF. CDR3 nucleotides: TGTGCCAGCAGTTTAAATTACCTCTACGAGCAGTACTTC.

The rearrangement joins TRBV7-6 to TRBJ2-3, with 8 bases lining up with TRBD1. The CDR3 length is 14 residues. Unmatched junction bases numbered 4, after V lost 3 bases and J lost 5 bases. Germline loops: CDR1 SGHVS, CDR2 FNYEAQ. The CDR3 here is CASSLAGGEDTQYF. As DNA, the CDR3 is TGTGCCAGCAGCTTGGCAGGGGGCGAAGATACGCAGTATTTT.

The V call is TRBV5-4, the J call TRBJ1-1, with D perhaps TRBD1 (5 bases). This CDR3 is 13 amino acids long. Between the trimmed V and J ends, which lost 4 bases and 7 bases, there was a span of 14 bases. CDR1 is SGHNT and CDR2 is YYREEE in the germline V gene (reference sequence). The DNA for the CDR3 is TGTGCCAGCAGCCCGGAGACAGAAGATGAAGCTTTCTTT. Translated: CASSPETEDEAFF. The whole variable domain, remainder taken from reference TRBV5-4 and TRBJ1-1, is ETGVTQSPTHLIKTRGQQVTLRCSSQSGHNTVSWYQQALGQGPQFIFQYYREEENGRGNFPPRFSGLQFPNYSSELNVNALELDDSALYLCASSPETEDEAFFGQGTRLTVV.

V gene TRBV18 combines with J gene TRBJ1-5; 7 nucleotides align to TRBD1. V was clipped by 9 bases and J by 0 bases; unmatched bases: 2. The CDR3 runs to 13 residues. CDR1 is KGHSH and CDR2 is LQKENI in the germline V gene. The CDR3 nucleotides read TGTGCCAGGGACAGGCCTAGCAATCAGCCCCAGCATTTT. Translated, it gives CARDRPSNQPQHF.

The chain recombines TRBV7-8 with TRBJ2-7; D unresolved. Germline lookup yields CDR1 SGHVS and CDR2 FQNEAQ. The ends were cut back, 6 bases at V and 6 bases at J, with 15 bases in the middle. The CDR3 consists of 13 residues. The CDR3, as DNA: TGTGCCAGCAGTTATACGTCGGTTGGCGAGCAGTACTTC. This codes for CASSYTSVGEQYF. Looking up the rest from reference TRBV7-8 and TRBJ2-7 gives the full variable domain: GAGVSQSPRYKVAKRGQDVALRCDPISGHVSLFWYQQALGQGPEFLTYFQNEAQLDKSGLPSDRFFAERPEGSVSTLKIQRTQQEDSAVYLCASSYTSVGEQYFGPGTRLTVT.

The CDR3 reads CASSVGDGANQPQHF. The CDR3 DNA reads as TGTGCCAGCAGCGTGGGGGATGGGGCTAATCAGCCCCAGCATTTT. The chain carries TRBV9 and TRBJ1-5; perhaps TRBD1 as D (5 bases). The germline CDR1 and CDR2 sequences are SGDLS and YYNGEE. V lost 2 bases to trimming and J lost 4 bases, with 13 bases between them. The CDR3 is 15 residues long.

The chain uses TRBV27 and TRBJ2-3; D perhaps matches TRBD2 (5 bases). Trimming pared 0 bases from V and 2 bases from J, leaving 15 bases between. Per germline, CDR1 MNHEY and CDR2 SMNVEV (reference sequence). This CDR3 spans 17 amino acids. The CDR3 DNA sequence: TGTGCCAGCAGTTTATCTGTGGCGGGTCTGGACACAGATACGCAGTATTTT. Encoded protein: CASSLSVAGLDTDTQYF.

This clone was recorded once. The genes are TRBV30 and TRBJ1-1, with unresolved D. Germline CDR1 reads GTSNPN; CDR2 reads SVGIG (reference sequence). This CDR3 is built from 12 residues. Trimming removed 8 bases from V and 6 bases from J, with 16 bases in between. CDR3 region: CAIDSWSAEAFF. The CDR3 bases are TGTGCCATCGATTCTTGGAGCGCTGAAGCTTTCTTT.